This is a list of T cell receptor beta chains from one sample in a study of human T cells and chemical hapten exposure. Each CDR3 protein gets one entry after TCRdb re-called the RACE reads with MiXCR. Here the sample spans fewer than 300,000 distinct CDR3 sequences, 7.5% to 9% being singletons. This specimen consisted of whole blood, obtained in connection with sensitization to the hapten diphenylcyclopropenone (DPC). These receptors were taken from a man younger than 30 with alopecia areata. Some clones in this sample may be carry-over from other donors' samples. Each CDR3 is given with its conserved first and last residue. A D gene is named only where the DNA matches it firmly. Only some rows state a clone size, as once, few, many or a class for expanded clones.

>-|TRBV7-2|-|TRBJ1-5
CASSSRQGNQPQHF
TGTGCCAGCAGCTCTCGACAGGGCAATCAGCCCCAGCATTTT
>-|TRBV18|few|TRBJ2-3
CASSRREDTDTQYF
TGTGCCAGCTCTCGACGAGAAGACACAGATACGCAGTATTTT
>-|TRBV29-1|-|TRBJ1-1
CSVDGREGAEAFF
TGCAGCGTTGACGGACGGGAGGGAGCTGAAGCTTTCTTT
>TRBD1|TRBV20-1|-|TRBJ2-1
CSARDLTGHNEQFF
TGCAGTGCTAGAGATTTGACAGGGCACAATGAGCAGTTCTTC
>TRBD2|TRBV5-1|few|TRBJ2-1
CASIPGTSGYNEQFF
TGCGCCAGCATCCCCGGGACTAGCGGTTACAATGAGCAGTTCTTC
>-|TRBV5-1|many|TRBJ1-5
CASSLEGVANQPQHF
TGCGCCAGCAGCCTTGAAGGGGTGGCCAATCAGCCCCAGCATTTT
>TRBD1|TRBV6-5|-|TRBJ1-1
CASYRGYHTEAFF
TGTGCCAGTTACAGGGGTTATCACACTGAAGCTTTCTTT
>-|TRBV4-1|-|TRBJ1-1
CANSAREQTEAFF
TGCGCCAACAGCGCACGCGAGCAAACTGAAGCTTTCTTT
>TRBD2|TRBV28|-|TRBJ2-3
CASRQSGTSGATDTQYF
TGTGCCAGCAGACAAAGCGGGACTAGCGGGGCCACAGATACGCAGTATTTT
>-|TRBV24-1|-|TRBJ2-7
CATSDNRVSEQYF
TGTGCCACCAGTGACAACAGGGTTAGCGAGCAGTACTTC
>-|TRBV6-2/TRBV6-3|few|TRBJ1-3
CASSYSVSSGNTIYF
TGTGCCAGCAGTTACTCAGTGAGCTCTGGAAACACCATATATTTT
>TRBD1|TRBV20-1|few|TRBJ2-7
CSAVDRDRGHYEQYF
TGCAGTGCTGTGGACCGGGACAGGGGGCACTACGAGCAGTACTTC
>-|TRBV6-5|few|TRBJ2-5
CASRRRVLQETQYF
TGTGCCAGCAGGCGCCGGGTCCTCCAAGAGACCCAGTACTTC
>-|TRBV4-2|-|TRBJ2-5
CASSQDGTRQETQYF
TGTGCCAGCAGCCAAGACGGGACAAGACAAGAGACCCAGTACTTC
>-|TRBV3-1|few|TRBJ2-2
CASSQPYGAGANAGELFF
TGTGCCAGCAGCCAACCCTACGGGGCGGGTGCAAACGCCGGGGAGCTGTTTTTT
>-|TRBV29-1|many|TRBJ2-2
CSVQPGEGELFF
TGCAGCGTCCAGCCGGGGGAGGGGGAGCTGTTTTTT
>-|TRBV29-1|few|TRBJ2-5
CSVEPVRGGETQYF
TGCAGCGTTGAACCTGTGCGGGGAGGAGAGACCCAGTACTTC
>-|TRBV20-1|many|TRBJ2-1
CSASTAREQFF
TGCAGTGCTAGTACTGCTCGCGAGCAGTTCTTC
>-|TRBV4-1|many|TRBJ1-5
CASSQAPSQPQHF
TGCGCCAGCAGCCAAGCCCCCAGTCAGCCCCAGCATTTT
>-|TRBV6-1|-|TRBJ1-5
CATHDRASNQPQHF
TGTGCCACCCATGACCGGGCTAGCAATCAGCCCCAGCATTTT
>-|TRBV11-2|-|TRBJ2-2
CASSLDRRGPGELFF
TGTGCCAGCAGCTTAGATCGTCGGGGGCCCGGGGAGCTGTTTTTT
>-|TRBV6-5|-|TRBJ1-6
CASSYEAGNSPLHF
TGTGCCAGCAGTTACGAGGCCGGTAATTCACCCCTCCACTTT
>-|TRBV7-3|-|TRBJ1-1
CASSLGGQGNTEAFF
TGTGCCAGCAGCTTAGGTGGCCAGGGGAACACTGAAGCTTTCTTT
>-|TRBV6-2/TRBV6-3|many|TRBJ2-2
CASSYSMDTHPNTGELFF
TGTGCCAGCAGTTACTCGATGGACACGCACCCGAACACCGGGGAGCTGTTTTTT
>TRBD1|TRBV7-9|-|TRBJ1-2
CASSSLTGANYGYTF
TGTGCCAGCAGCTCCCTGACAGGGGCTAACTATGGCTACACCTTC
>-|TRBV6-2/TRBV6-3|few|TRBJ2-7
CASSYSGQPPYEQYF
TGTGCCAGCAGTTACTCGGGGCAGCCACCCTACGAGCAGTACTTC
>-|TRBV5-1|-|TRBJ1-2
CASSLSSFGKLNYGYTF
TGCGCCAGCAGCTTGAGTAGCTTTGGCAAATTGAACTATGGCTACACCTTC
>TRBD1|TRBV15|-|TRBJ2-2
CATSRESPGQGIGELFF
TGTGCCACCAGCAGAGAATCGCCGGGACAGGGGATCGGGGAGCTGTTTTTT
>-|TRBV6-5|few|TRBJ1-1
CASSYSRGKPNTEAFF
TGTGCCAGCAGTTACTCGAGAGGGAAGCCCAACACTGAAGCTTTCTTT
>TRBD1|TRBV29-1|many|TRBJ2-1
CSVEGTGVQNEQFF
TGCAGCGTTGAAGGGACAGGGGTTCAAAATGAGCAGTTCTTC
>TRBD1|TRBV6-5|-|TRBJ2-7
CASSYGGQGSYEQYF
TGTGCCAGCAGTTATGGGGGACAGGGATCCTACGAGCAGTACTTC
>-|TRBV25-1|-|TRBJ2-6
CASSGGPGANVLTF
TGTGCCAGCAGCGGGGGCCCTGGGGCCAACGTCCTGACTTTC
>-|TRBV20-1|few|TRBJ1-2
CSAAKVALPNYGYTF
TGCAGTGCTGCGAAGGTGGCACTGCCTAACTATGGCTACACCTTC
>-|TRBV5-5|many|TRBJ2-7
CASSLGLYEEQYF
TGTGCCAGCAGCTTGGGACTGTATGAGGAGCAGTACTTC
>-|TRBV12-3/TRBV12-4|-|TRBJ1-1
CASSLAGRALNTEAFF
TGTGCCAGCAGTTTAGCGGGCAGGGCCCTCAACACTGAAGCTTTCTTT
>-|TRBV12-3/TRBV12-4|many|TRBJ1-2
CASSLSWGGDEYGYTF
TGTGCCAGCAGCCTAAGTTGGGGTGGCGATGAATATGGCTACACCTTC
>-|TRBV6-5|many|TRBJ1-6
CASSRDYNSPLHF
TGTGCCAGCAGTCGGGATTATAATTCACCCCTCCACTTT
>-|TRBV20-1|-|TRBJ2-3
CSANPQGTDTQYF
TGCAGTGCTAACCCCCAGGGCACAGATACGCAGTATTTT